Following are 20 T cell receptor beta chains from one sample sequenced in a study of technical replicates of blood from several donors. Some clones are missing from TCRdb's copy, which holds only in-frame ones; the method was immunoSEQ multiplex PCR. The table has 55,000 to 65,000 clones, over 85% seen once. Sequencing was performed on PBMCs. All receptors come from a human donor in good health. Some clones in this sample may be carry-over from other donors' samples.

The chain carries TRBV18 and TRBJ2-3, with D possibly being TRBD2 (5 bases). The CDR3 is 14 amino acids. The germline gives CDR1 KGHSH, CDR2 LQKENI. Trimming cost V 6 bases and J 4 bases, with 14 bases left between them. The CDR3 loop is CASSEASSPDTQYF. Written as DNA, the CDR3 is TGTGCCAGCTCCGAAGCTAGCAGCCCAGATACGCAGTATTTT.

The rearrangement links TRBV6-1 to TRBJ1-2; D unclear. The germline V gene has CDR1 MNHNS and CDR2 SASEGT. The CDR3 is 13 amino acids. V lost 3 bases, J lost 5 bases, and 10 bases lay in between. The CDR3 DNA sequence: TGTGCCAGCAGTGAGGAGGGAGGGTATGGCTACACCTTC. Protein sequence: CASSEEGGYGYTF.

The rearrangement links TRBV5-8 to TRBJ2-3; 9 positions agree with TRBD2. J lost 0 bases, V lost 0 bases, and 5 bases had no gene match. The CDR3 runs 17 residues. The V gene's germline CDR1 is SGHTS and CDR2 YDEGEE. The CDR3 DNA reads as TGTGCCAGCAGCTTGGGTAGCGGGAGTTCTAGCACAGATACGCAGTATTTT. This codes for CASSLGSGSSSTDTQYF. Filled out from reference TRBV5-8 and TRBJ2-3, the complete variable domain reads EAGVTQSPTHLIKTRGQQATLRCSPISGHTSVYWYQQALGLGLQFLLWYDEGEERNRGNFPPRFSGRQFPNYSSELNVNALELEDSALYLCASSLGSGSSSTDTQYFGPGTRLTVL.

V is TRBV7-9 and J is TRBJ1-1; the match to TRBD1 covers 12 bases. Germline CDR1 is SEHNR and CDR2 is FQNEAQ (reference sequence). This CDR3 contains 13 residues. With 4 bases clipped from V and 11 bases from J, the junction kept 5 bases outside the gene matches. The CDR3 loop is CASSSGTGGLAFF. The CDR3 DNA reads as TGTGCCAGCAGCTCCGGGACAGGGGGCTTGGCTTTCTTT.

This clone showed up just once. In DNA, the CDR3 is TGTGCCAGCAGCAAGGTAGCGGGGGAAGAGACCCAGTACTTC. Its protein product is CASSKVAGEETQYF. The rearrangement links TRBV9 to TRBJ2-5, with TRBD2 identical over 9 bases. In germline, CDR1 is SGDLS, CDR2 YYNGEE. The CDR3 runs 14 residues. J gave up 3 bases and V 4 bases, and 4 bases lay outside the gene matches.

The chain couples TRBV6-1 to TRBJ2-3; 8 nucleotides line up with TRBD1. This CDR3 region has 14 residues. V shed 6 bases, J shed 1 base, and the junction held 3 bases outside the gene matches. CDR1 is MNHNS, CDR2 SASEGT, per germline. The CDR3, as DNA: TGTGCCAGCAGGAAGGGACAGGGCACAGATACGCAGTATTTT. It yields the protein CASRKGQGTDTQYF.

V and J are TRBV11-2 and TRBJ2-1; possibly TRBD1 for D (5 bases). The germline V gene has CDR1 SGHAT and CDR2 FQNNGV. This CDR3 contains 14 residues. Deletions cut 1 base from V and 8 bases from J, with 12 bases between. In DNA form, the CDR3 reads TGTGCCAGCAGCTTAGGTGTGACAGAGTATGAGCAGTTCTTC. Its protein product is CASSLGVTEYEQFF.

The chain combines TRBV5-6 with TRBJ2-2; 8 bases agree with TRBD2. Trimming cost V 4 bases and J 5 bases; bases outside gene matches: 10. Germline lookup yields CDR1 SGHDT and CDR2 YYEEEE. The CDR3 sequence is 16 residues long. The CDR3 DNA follows: TGTGCCAGCAGCGCCGTGTCGGGGGGGAGGACCGGGGAGCTGTTTTTT. Residues: CASSAVSGGRTGELFF.

The V call is TRBV5-6, the J call TRBJ2-5, with TRBD2 identical over 9 bases. The germline CDR1 and CDR2 sequences are SGHDT and YYEEEE. The J segment lost 3 bases and the V segment lost 5 bases, leaving 5 bases of the junction unmatched. This CDR3 comprises 14 residues. This CDR3 reads CASRAGLAKETQYF. CDR3 DNA sequence: TGTGCCAGCAGGGCGGGACTAGCTAAAGAGACCCAGTACTTC.

This chain links TRBV7-9 with TRBJ1-2, with D possibly TRBD1 on 6 matching bases. Trimming took off 4 bases at V and 1 base at J, with 13 bases between the two ends. The germline gives CDR1 SEHNR, CDR2 FQNEAQ (reference sequence). The CDR3 loop spans 15 amino acids. The CDR3 nucleotides read TGTGCCAGCAGCTCCCGGACAGAGATTAACTATGGCTACACCTTC. Translation gives CASSSRTEINYGYTF. Using reference TRBV7-9 and TRBJ1-2 for the parts outside the CDR3, the full variable domain is DTGVSQNPRHKITKRGQNVTFRCDPISEHNRLYWYRQTLGQGPEFLTYFQNEAQLEKSRLLSDRFSAERPKGSFSTLEIQRTEQGDSAMYLCASSSRTEINYGYTFGSGTRLTVV.

The CDR3 DNA reads as TGTGCCGGAGTGACTAGCGGCGATCAAGAGACCCAGTACTTC. Protein: CAGVTSGDQETQYF. The gene calls are TRBV19 and TRBJ2-5, with 9 bases lining up with TRBD2. The germline V gene has CDR1 LNHDA and CDR2 SQIVND (reference sequence). After removal of 11 bases from V and 2 bases from J, the junction contained 9 bases not matched to a gene. There are 14 residues in the CDR3.

The chain couples TRBV6-8 to TRBJ1-6; tentatively, D is TRBD1 (5 bases). Germline V gene lookup returns CDR1 MNHGY and CDR2 SAAAGT. This CDR3 contains 15 residues. V was trimmed by 4 bases and J by 7 bases, leaving 14 bases between them. The CDR3 spells CASSLTPGGNSPLHF. The CDR3 DNA reads TGTGCCAGCAGTTTGACCCCCGGGGGGAATTCACCCCTCCACTTT.

The chain couples TRBV4-2 to TRBJ2-7; no definite D call. Looked up from germline, CDR1 is LGHNA and CDR2 is YNFKEQ. This CDR3 is built from 12 residues. Trimming removed 0 bases from V and 9 bases from J, with 9 bases in between. As DNA, the CDR3 is TGTGCCAGCAGCCAAGATGGGCTGGCGCAGTACTTC. Translated: CASSQDGLAQYF.

In nucleotides, the CDR3 is TGTGCCAGCAGCTTGGACAGGATAGACGGCTACACCTTC. Amino acids: CASSLDRIDGYTF. This chain uses TRBV7-9 with TRBJ1-2; 7 bases are a match to TRBD1. V trimming: 3 bases; J trimming: 8 bases; junction bases outside the gene matches: 6. Germline-derived CDR1 and CDR2 are SEHNR and FQNEAQ (reference sequence). This CDR3 spans 13 amino acids.

The chain has TRBV6-5 and TRBJ2-5, with 10 nucleotides matching TRBD2. The CDR3 contains 15 residues. Per the germline V gene, CDR1 is MNHEY and CDR2 is SVGAGI. Unmatched junction bases numbered 6, after V lost 6 bases and J lost 2 bases. Written as DNA, the CDR3 is TGTGCCAGCAGACGGACAGCGGGGGGGCAAGAGACCCAGTACTTC. This translates into CASRRTAGGQETQYF.

This chain links TRBV6-5 with TRBJ2-7, with 9 bases aligning to TRBD2. The trim removed 0 bases at V and 1 base at J, leaving 4 bases unmatched. Germline V lookup: CDR1 MNHEY, CDR2 SVGAGI. CDR3 size: 16 residues. The DNA of the CDR3 is TGTGCCAGCAGTTACTCAGCGGGAGGTACGTCCTACGAGCAGTACTTC. The encoded protein is CASSYSAGGTSYEQYF.

The chain uses TRBV7-2 and TRBJ1-2; no definite D call. The V and J ends lost 7 bases and 4 bases respectively, with 13 bases between them. The CDR3 consists of 13 residues. Germline loops: CDR1 SGHTA, CDR2 FQGNSA. The CDR3 loop is CASTQWRGYGYTF. CDR3 coding DNA: TGTGCCAGCACCCAGTGGCGGGGCTATGGCTACACCTTC.

The CDR3 region is CASSLVEGNSPLHF. The CDR3 DNA sequence: TGTGCCAGCAGCTTGGTTGAGGGAAATTCACCCCTCCACTTT. This sequence joins TRBV5-6 and TRBJ1-6; D ambiguous. V shed 0 bases and J shed 7 bases, with 8 bases lying between them. This CDR3 is 14 amino acids long. Germline V gene sequence: CDR1 SGHDT, CDR2 YYEEEE.

This chain uses TRBV5-1 with TRBJ2-7; TRBD2 matches 8 bases. Germline CDR1 and CDR2: SGHRS and YFSETQ. The junction had 5 bases not matched to a gene; V was cut back by 4 bases and J by 5 bases. The CDR3 is made up of 13 amino acids. CDR3 protein: CASSNGGANEQYF. The CDR3, as DNA: TGCGCCAGCAGCAACGGGGGGGCCAACGAGCAGTACTTC.

The chain recombines TRBV7-2 with TRBJ2-7; D uncertain. Trimming took 5 bases from V and 4 from J, leaving 9 bases between them. Germline CDR1 is SGHTA and CDR2 is FQGNSA. This CDR3 is built from 12 residues. For the CDR3, the DNA is TGTGCCAGCAGCGCGACACCTTACGAGCAGTACTTC. Encoded protein: CASSATPYEQYF.